The 30 T cell receptor beta chains given below trace back to one sample, sequenced in a study of blood T cell repertoires in COVID-19. Generated by immunoSEQ multiplex PCR, the TCRdb table keeps only in-frame clones and is missing some. The sample lists some 50,000 clones, 80% to 90% occurring once. Sequencing was performed on peripheral blood. These receptors all stem from a human donor in a cohort sampled during active COVID-19.

The chain joins TRBV28 to TRBJ1-3, with D maybe TRBD1 (5 bases). The CDR3 sequence is 15 residues long. Trimming removed 5 bases at V and 4 bases at J, with 15 bases between. Germline loops: CDR1 MDHEN, CDR2 SYDVKM. CDR3 region: CASSLLSGWGNTIYF. CDR3 DNA: TGTGCCAGCAGTCTCCTATCAGGGTGGGGAAACACCATATATTTT. Combining the CDR3 with reference TRBV28 and TRBJ1-3 gives the whole variable domain DVKVTQSSRYLVKRTGEKVFLECVQDMDHENMFWYRQDPGLGLRLIYFSYDVKMKEKGDIPEGYSVSREKKERFSLILESASTNQTSMYLCASSLLSGWGNTIYFGEGSWLTVV.

The rearrangement joins TRBV11-2 to TRBJ2-2; tentative D call: TRBD1 (6 bases). V lost 7 bases and J lost 13, with 22 bases in between. The germline V gene encodes CDR1 SGHAT and CDR2 FQNNGV. The CDR3 covers 14 residues. This chain's CDR3 is CASTNSLEQGGLFF. The CDR3 region has the DNA TGTGCCAGCACCAATAGCTTAGAACAGGGTGGGCTGTTTTTT.

The gene calls are TRBV28 and TRBJ2-1; TRBD1 matches 7 bases. J was trimmed by 7 bases and V by 7 bases; bases with no gene match: 7. The CDR3 is 13 amino acids. Germline V gene sequence: CDR1 MDHEN, CDR2 SYDVKM. DNA for the CDR3: TGTGCCAGCATGGGACAGCTCCTTAATGAGCAGTTCTTC. Amino acid sequence: CASMGQLLNEQFF.

This CDR3 reads CASSGVGSKNIQYF. Written as DNA, the CDR3 is TGTGCCAGTAGTGGCGTTGGGAGCAAAAACATTCAGTACTTC. The chain joins TRBV19 to TRBJ2-4, with a possible D match to TRBD2 (5 bases). Germline V gene lookup returns CDR1 LNHDA and CDR2 SQIVND (reference sequence). The CDR3 is made up of 14 amino acids. V dropped 5 bases and J dropped 3 bases, with 11 bases sitting between them.

This chain links TRBV7-9 with TRBJ1-5, with a possible D match to TRBD1 (6 bases). The CDR3 spans 17 residues. CDR1 is SEHNR and CDR2 is FQNEAQ in the germline V gene (reference sequence). Trimming took 4 bases from V and 3 from J, leaving 19 bases between them. The CDR3, as DNA: TGTGCCAGCAGCTCCAACCACAGGGCTCAATCCAATCAGCCCCAGCATTTT. This sequence encodes CASSSNHRAQSNQPQHF.

The chain carries TRBV4-3 and TRBJ2-5, with TRBD2 matching over 12 bases. This CDR3 has 15 amino acids. Germline CDR1 reads LGHNA; CDR2 reads YSLEER. Losses at the gene ends were 4 bases for V and 1 base for J; bases not matched to a gene: 1. The CDR3: CASSRLAGVQETQYF. In DNA, the CDR3 is TGCGCCAGCAGCCGACTAGCGGGAGTCCAAGAGACCCAGTACTTC.

The chain has TRBV2 and TRBJ1-5, with 9 bases aligning to TRBD1. There are 15 residues in the CDR3. Germline CDR1 reads SNHLY; CDR2 reads FYNNEI. The V segment lost 4 bases and the J segment 9 bases; nucleotides outside the gene matches: 10. The CDR3 is CASSGEDRGLRPQHF. The DNA of the CDR3 is TGTGCCAGCAGTGGGGAGGACAGGGGCTTGCGGCCCCAGCATTTT.

The chain couples TRBV27 to TRBJ2-1; 14 bases line up with TRBD2. The germline V gene has CDR1 MNHEY and CDR2 SMNVEV (reference sequence). The CDR3 contains 16 residues. The junction had 6 bases not matched to a gene; V was cut back by 5 bases and J by 6 bases. CDR3 nucleotide sequence: TGTGCCAGCAGTCCCTTAGGGACTAGCGGGGGCAATGAGCAGTTCTTC. This translates into CASSPLGTSGGNEQFF.

The CDR3 protein is CASSRGQGAHHEQFF. The CDR3, as DNA: TGTGCCAGCAGCCGGGGACAGGGGGCGCACCATGAGCAGTTCTTC. The chain couples TRBV7-2 to TRBJ2-1; 12 positions agree with TRBD1. The J segment lost 8 bases and the V segment lost 5 bases, leaving 7 bases of the junction unmatched. The CDR3 is 15 residues long. From germline, CDR1 is SGHTA and CDR2 FQGNSA.

This clone has just a few counts. This sequence joins TRBV10-2 and TRBJ2-1; tentative D call: TRBD1 (6 bases). This CDR3 is 13 amino acids long. Trimming cost V 8 bases and J 10 bases, with 18 bases left between them. Germline CDR1 reads WSHSY; CDR2 reads SAAADI. This CDR3 reads CASGRTDSVEQFF. The CDR3 nucleotides read TGCGCCAGCGGTCGGACAGATTCGGTGGAGCAGTTCTTC.

This clone was picked up a small number of times. This chain joins TRBV2 and TRBJ2-1; maybe TRBD2 (5 bases). This CDR3 is 15 amino acids long. CDR1 is SNHLY and CDR2 is FYNNEI in the germline V gene. V was pared by 3 bases and J by 0 bases, with 9 bases between. The CDR3 reads CASSESGSSYNEQFF. DNA for the CDR3: TGTGCCAGCAGTGAGAGTGGGAGCTCCTACAATGAGCAGTTCTTC. The complete variable domain, with remaining parts taken from reference TRBV2 and TRBJ2-1, reads EPEVTQTPSHQVTQMGQEVILRCVPISNHLYFYWYRQILGQKVEFLVSFYNNEISEKSEIFDDQFSVERPDGSNFTLKIRSTKLEDSAMYFCASSESGSSYNEQFFGPGTRLTVL.

The rearrangement joins TRBV7-9 to TRBJ2-2; 9 bases align to TRBD2. The V and J ends lost 8 bases and 5 bases, in that order; junction bases with no gene match: 12. The CDR3 totals 16 residues. From germline, CDR1 is SEHNR and CDR2 FQNEAQ (reference sequence). This chain's CDR3 is CASSRGRALSTGELFF. CDR3 sequence (DNA): TGTGCCAGCTCTCGCGGGAGGGCTTTATCGACCGGGGAGCTGTTTTTT.

This clone was seen more than once but under ten times. The J gene is TRBJ2-1, the V gene TRBV28; 11 bases are shared with TRBD1. The germline V gene encodes CDR1 MDHEN and CDR2 SYDVKM. The CDR3 length is 17 residues. J lost 0 bases, V lost 6 bases, and 7 bases had no gene match. In nucleotides, the CDR3 is TGTGCCAGCAGAACTCGGGACAGGGGGAGCTCCTACAATGAGCAGTTCTTC. It translates to CASRTRDRGSSYNEQFF.

The chain employs TRBV18 and TRBJ1-3; TRBD1 matches at 7 bases. Germline V CDR1 and CDR2: KGHSH, LQKENI. V was clipped by 5 bases and J by 4 bases; unmatched bases: 11. The CDR3 is made up of 16 amino acids. Written as DNA, the CDR3 is TGTGCCAGCTCATCGGACAGGCCCCCGGCGGGAAACACCATATATTTT. Translating gives CASSSDRPPAGNTIYF.

The chain links TRBV14 to TRBJ2-7, with D perhaps matching TRBD1 (6 bases). Trimming stripped 3 bases from V and 2 bases from J, with 11 bases between. The CDR3 contains 14 residues. The germline V gene has CDR1 SGHDN and CDR2 FVKESK. CDR3 coding DNA: TGTGCCAGCAGCCAGGACAGTCCAACCTACGAGCAGTACTTC. Residues: CASSQDSPTYEQYF.

The rearrangement links TRBV6-5 to TRBJ2-7, with TRBD2 identical over 8 bases. V shed 0 bases, J shed 6 bases, and the junction held 10 bases outside the gene matches. This CDR3 spans 16 amino acids. Germline CDR1 MNHEY, CDR2 SVGAGI. This chain's CDR3 is CASSYSIRPSGLEQYF. The CDR3 DNA follows: TGTGCCAGCAGTTACTCGATCCGGCCTAGCGGGCTCGAGCAGTACTTC.

The chain carries TRBV14 and TRBJ2-3, with 8 positions matching TRBD1. Germline V lookup: CDR1 SGHDN, CDR2 FVKESK. The CDR3 is 16 amino acids. V was pared by 4 bases and J by 1 base, with 7 bases of the junction left unmatched. CDR3 nucleotides: TGTGCCAGCAGCCCGGACAGGGCTAAGGGCACAGATACGCAGTATTTT. Its translation is CASSPDRAKGTDTQYF.

The chain links TRBV15 to TRBJ2-1; D may be TRBD2 (6 bases). The V gene lost 0 bases and the J gene lost 6 bases, with 15 bases spanning the gap. CDR1 and CDR2 (germline): LNHNV, YYDKDF (reference sequence). CDR3 length: 16 amino acids. The CDR3 loop reads CATSRELPSVRNEQFF. The DNA for the CDR3 is TGTGCCACCAGCAGAGAATTGCCTAGCGTCCGCAATGAGCAGTTCTTC.

J is TRBJ2-1 and V is TRBV7-6; 10 positions match TRBD2. Germline CDR1 is SGHVS and CDR2 is FNYEAQ. This CDR3 contains 15 residues. Trimming cost V 4 bases and J 6 bases; bases outside gene matches: 6. The CDR3 region has the DNA TGTGCCAGCAGCTACACTAGCGGGAAGGGCAATGAGCAGTTCTTC. Translation: CASSYTSGKGNEQFF. Full variable domain (outside the CDR3, taken from reference TRBV7-6 and TRBJ2-1): GAGVSQSPRYKVTKRGQDVALRCDPISGHVSLYWYRQALGQGPEFLTYFNYEAQQDKSGLPNDRFSAERPEGSISTLTIQRTEQRDSAMYRCASSYTSGKGNEQFFGPGTRLTVL.

The chain recombines TRBV11-2 with TRBJ1-2; the D is unclear. Germline lookup yields CDR1 SGHAT and CDR2 FQNNGV. V dropped 2 bases and J dropped 8 bases, with 12 bases sitting between them. The CDR3 is made up of 13 amino acids. The CDR3 bases are TGTGCCAGCAGCTTACAAGGAGCGGGGGGCTACACCTTC. As protein: CASSLQGAGGYTF.

J is TRBJ2-7 and V is TRBV6-5, with 10 bases matching TRBD2. Germline V gives CDR1 MNHEY, CDR2 SVGAGI. Trimming at V came to 2 bases and at J to 4 bases, leaving 5 bases not matched to a gene. The CDR3 extends over 15 amino acids. CDR3 nucleotides: TGTGCCAGCAGTTACGCTCCTAGCGGGAGTTACGAGCAGTACTTC. It codes for CASSYAPSGSYEQYF.

This clone turned up a few times. The V call is TRBV28, the J call TRBJ1-6; 10 nucleotides match TRBD1. The V gene's germline CDR1 is MDHEN and CDR2 SYDVKM. This CDR3 has 16 amino acids. The V segment lost 1 base and the J segment 7 bases; nucleotides outside the gene matches: 4. The CDR3 is CASSLYRDRGNSPLHF. DNA for the CDR3: TGTGCCAGCAGTTTATACCGGGACAGGGGAAATTCACCCCTCCACTTT.

J is TRBJ2-5 and V is TRBV6-2 or TRBV6-3; 9 bases map to TRBD2. This CDR3 has 13 residues. Germline CDR1 is MNHEY and CDR2 is SVGEGT. V lost 8 bases and J lost 4; bases outside the gene matches: 5. DNA for the CDR3: TGTGCCAGCTGCCTAGCGGGATCAGAGACCCAGTACTTC. Residues: CASCLAGSETQYF.

J is TRBJ2-7 and V is TRBV2; 7 bases align to TRBD1. J gave up 5 bases and V 4 bases, and 5 bases lay outside the gene matches. The CDR3 is 13 amino acids. Germline CDR1 SNHLY, CDR2 FYNNEI. The CDR3 region has the DNA TGTGCCAGCAGTGGACAGGGTGGCCACGAGCAGTACTTC. Its protein is CASSGQGGHEQYF.

The chain has TRBV7-2 and TRBJ1-5; D may be TRBD1 (6 bases). CDR3 length: 13 residues. CDR1 is SGHTA, CDR2 FQGNSA, per germline. Trimming removed 5 bases from V and 7 bases from J, with 12 bases in between. CDR3 region: CASSAGGGQPQHF. In nucleotides, the CDR3 is TGTGCCAGCAGCGCGGGGGGCGGGCAGCCCCAGCATTTT.

This chain joins TRBV5-4 and TRBJ2-3; a possible D gene is TRBD1 (6 bases). Trimming left V 1 base short and J 0 bases short, with 12 bases between. This CDR3 contains 16 residues. Germline CDR1 and CDR2: SGHNT and YYREEE (reference sequence). For the CDR3, the DNA is TGTGCCAGCAGCTTGCCAGGGGTTACTAGCACAGATACGCAGTATTTT. It translates to CASSLPGVTSTDTQYF.

The V gene is TRBV14, the J gene TRBJ1-5; D is ambiguous. Germline V gives CDR1 SGHDN, CDR2 FVKESK. The V end was cut by 1 base, the J end by 5 bases, with 15 bases between. The CDR3 loop spans 16 amino acids. CDR3 residues: CASSQVLGGGYQPQHF. CDR3 bases: TGTGCCAGCAGCCAAGTCTTAGGAGGAGGATATCAGCCCCAGCATTTT.

The chain has TRBV27 and TRBJ2-7, with 10 bases identical to TRBD1. The CDR3 is 15 amino acids. Germline loops: CDR1 MNHEY, CDR2 SMNVEV (reference sequence). With V trimmed by 5 bases and J by 0 bases, 4 bases remained unmatched. The CDR3 coding sequence is TGTGCCAGCAGTCCTCGGACAGGGGGCTCCTACGAGCAGTACTTC. This encodes CASSPRTGGSYEQYF.

The chain recombines TRBV6-6 with TRBJ1-5; 9 bases line up with TRBD1. The CDR3 is 14 residues long. V shed 6 bases and J 5 bases; nucleotides not matched to a gene: 5. Looked up from germline, CDR1 is MNHNY and CDR2 is SVGAGI (reference sequence). In DNA form, the CDR3 reads TGTGCCAGCAGGAAGGGACAGGGATATCAGCCCCAGCATTTT. Translation gives CASRKGQGYQPQHF.

This clone was picked up one time. The chain recombines TRBV2 with TRBJ1-1; tentatively, D is TRBD1 (6 bases). Germline V CDR1 and CDR2: SNHLY, FYNNEI. CDR3 length equals 12 residues. V was pared by 7 bases and J by 6 bases, with 12 bases between. The CDR3 DNA follows: TGTGCCAGCAAAACGGACAGAGCTGAAGCTTTCTTT. As protein: CASKTDRAEAFF. The complete variable domain, with remaining parts taken from reference TRBV2 and TRBJ1-1, reads EPEVTQTPSHQVTQMGQEVILRCVPISNHLYFYWYRQILGQKVEFLVSFYNNEISEKSEIFDDQFSVERPDGSNFTLKIRSTKLEDSAMYFCASKTDRAEAFFGQGTRLTVV.